This T cell receptor (beta chain) was profiled in a study of Graves' ophthalmopathy and Graves' hyperthyroidism. Worth noting for this clonotype: It may be a read error: a sequence one base away is much more abundant.

The CDR3 consists of 13 residues. Amplified TCR beta CDR3 regions were obtained using RNA transcripts as template. The workflow started with a first-round RT-PCR run with HTBI primers and then moved on to a second-round multiplex PCR. In TCRdb, the multiplex PCR reads were re-called with MiXCR into one record per CDR3 protein. The sample contains hundreds of thousands of distinct CDR3 sequences, over 15% of which appear only once. The authors diagnosed from clinical symptoms, serum thyroxine, TRAb, thyroid ultrasound and orbital computed tomography. The sequence was obtained from a woman in her late teens or twenties with stable Graves' hyperthyroidism. The source material was peripheral blood. The gene calls are TRBV12-3 or TRBV12-4 and TRBJ1-1, with D perhaps TRBD1 (5 bases). The CDR3 nucleotides read TGTGCCAGCAGTTTAGCCACCGGGGGTGAAGCTTCCTTT. It codes for CASSLATGGEASF.